This entry lists 26 T cell receptor beta chains sequenced from one sample in a study of blood T cells in healthy people across ages. For the second PCR, which ran for about 6 to 12 cycles, a sample-barcoded 5' primer and a J-beta primer mix were used. TCRdb reprocessed the 5' RACE reads with MiXCR, giving one entry per CDR3 protein. The table shows approximately 1,100,000 distinct CDR3 sequences, with more than 35% occurring only once. Sequenced input: blood. These receptors originate from a woman aged 60-75 years in good health.

The rearrangement joins TRBV14 to TRBJ1-2, with 9 bases aligning to TRBD1. Germline trimming cut 2 bases from V and 5 bases from J; bases unmatched to any gene: 9. In germline, CDR1 is SGHDN, CDR2 FVKESK. The CDR3 loop spans 16 amino acids. In DNA, the CDR3 is TGTGCCAGCAGCCAAAGGGGTGGACAGGGGCCTTATGGCTACACCTTC. Translated: CASSQRGGQGPYGYTF.

The chain is built from TRBV20-1 and TRBJ2-1; D is possibly TRBD2 (6 bases). Germline CDR1 and CDR2: DFQATT and SNEGSKA (reference sequence). This CDR3 has 13 amino acids. Between the trimmed V and J ends, which lost 6 bases and 6 bases, there was a span of 15 bases. This CDR3 is CSAPRLAFNEQFF. The CDR3 DNA is TGCAGTGCACCCAGGCTAGCGTTCAATGAGCAGTTCTTC.

Regarding this clonotype: An end of the junction differs from the germline gene, which may be a read error. V usage is TRBV15 and J usage is TRBJ2-5; D gene uncertain. Germline loops: CDR1 LNHNV, CDR2 YYDKDF (reference sequence). The CDR3 runs to 12 residues. CDR3 residues: CATSREVDEQYF. The CDR3 nucleotides read TGTGCCACCAGTAGAGAAGTCGATGAGCAGTACTTC.

This clonotype was detected many times. V is TRBV12-3 or TRBV12-4 and J is TRBJ2-7; D assignment may be TRBD1 or TRBD2 (5 bases each). The V and J ends lost 7 bases and 2 bases respectively, with 18 bases between them. This CDR3 is built from 15 residues. CDR3 protein: CASTRAGALAYEQYF. The CDR3 DNA sequence: TGTGCCAGCACCCGAGCCGGGGCCCTAGCCTACGAGCAGTACTTC.

This rearrangement joins TRBV20-1 to TRBJ2-5; D unclear. The CDR3 consists of 13 residues. Trimming stripped 0 bases from V and 11 bases from J, with 16 bases between. Looked up from germline, CDR1 is DFQATT and CDR2 is SNEGSKA (reference sequence). The CDR3 DNA sequence: TGCAGTGCTAGAGATTCTTTCCACAATGAGCAGTACTTC. This gives the protein CSARDSFHNEQYF.

The rearrangement links TRBV27 to TRBJ1-6; no reliable D call. CDR1 is MNHEY and CDR2 is SMNVEV in the germline V gene (reference sequence). The V end lost 8 bases, the J end lost 6 bases, and 5 bases lay between the germline ends. The CDR3 is 11 amino acids. CDR3 region: CASGSNSPLHF. The CDR3, as DNA: TGTGCCAGCGGTAGTAATTCACCCCTCCACTTT.

This clonotype was seen a handful of times. A read error is possible here, since a much larger clone lies one base away. This sequence joins TRBV29-1 and TRBJ2-5; the D is unclear. CDR1 is SQVTM, CDR2 ANQGSEA, per germline. There are 12 residues in the CDR3. Trimming removed 6 bases from V and 11 bases from J, with 19 bases in between. Written as DNA, the CDR3 is TGCAGCGTAGGCACGACCAACAATGAGCAGTACTTC. Its protein is CSVGTTNNEQYF. Filled out from reference TRBV29-1 and TRBJ2-5, the complete variable domain reads SAVISQKPSRDICQRGTSLTIQCQVDSQVTMMFWYRQQPGQSLTLIATANQGSEATYESGFVIDKFPISRPNLTFSTLTVSNMSPEDSSIYLCSVGTTNNEQYFGPGTRLLVL.

In this sample, this clonotype turned up a few times. This chain uses TRBV9 with TRBJ2-5; possibly TRBD1 for D (5 bases). V was trimmed by 4 bases and J by 5 bases, leaving 21 bases between them. Germline V gene data show CDR1 as SGDLS and CDR2 as YYNGEE. The CDR3 has 16 residues. This chain's CDR3 is CASSTPSGFGLETQYF. The DNA for the CDR3 is TGTGCCAGCAGCACTCCCTCAGGGTTTGGCTTGGAGACCCAGTACTTC.

The chain combines TRBV28 with TRBJ2-1, with unresolved D. Germline-derived CDR1 and CDR2 are MDHEN and SYDVKM. V lost 8 bases and J 13 bases, leaving 15 bases between the germline ends. The CDR3 spans 11 residues. The CDR3 coding sequence is TGTGCCAGCTGCCGGAGTGAGACCCAGTTCTTC. Protein product: CASCRSETQFF.

The chain links TRBV25-1 to TRBJ2-1; 7 positions agree with TRBD2. Germline loops: CDR1 MGHDK, CDR2 SYGVNS. CDR3 length: 13 residues. Trimming cost V 6 bases and J 9 bases; bases outside gene matches: 8. As DNA, the CDR3 is TGTGCCAGCAGGAAGCGGGAATTGGCTGAGCAGTTCTTC. Its translation is CASRKRELAEQFF.

As for this clonotype: Germline and junction disagree at one end, which may indicate a read error. This rearrangement joins TRBV12-3 or TRBV12-4 to TRBJ2-2, with D hard to call. This CDR3 is 16 amino acids long. The CDR3 nucleotides read TGTGCCAGCCGTTTAGACGTAGATTCGAACACCGGGGAGCTGTTTTTT. Amino acid sequence: CASRLDVDSNTGELFF.

The J gene is TRBJ2-1, the V gene TRBV6-5; D is possibly TRBD2 (5 bases). The CDR3 totals 17 residues. V dropped 0 bases and J dropped 4 bases, with 16 bases sitting between them. CDR1 and CDR2 (germline): MNHEY, SVGAGI. The CDR3 region is CASSYSAPSRRYNEQFF. The DNA of the CDR3 is TGTGCCAGCAGTTACTCGGCCCCTAGCCGCAGGTACAATGAGCAGTTCTTC.

This chain uses TRBV29-1 with TRBJ1-1, with 7 bases matching TRBD1. This CDR3 has 15 amino acids. Germline V gene data show CDR1 as SQVTM and CDR2 as ANQGSEA. V was clipped by 0 bases and J by 6 bases; unmatched bases: 10. CDR3 amino acids: CSVEDTSGGRAEAFF. Here the CDR3 DNA reads TGCAGCGTTGAAGACACGTCAGGGGGAAGGGCTGAAGCTTTCTTT.

V and J are TRBV10-3 and TRBJ2-2; 11 bases map to TRBD2. The CDR3 runs to 15 residues. Losses at the gene ends were 10 bases for V and 4 bases for J; bases not matched to a gene: 8. Germline-derived CDR1 and CDR2 are ENHRY and SYGVKD. CDR3 loop: CATETSGMSTGELFF. The CDR3 coding sequence is TGTGCCACCGAGACTAGCGGGATGAGCACCGGGGAGCTGTTTTTT.

The V call is TRBV7-3, the J call TRBJ2-7, with a tentative D call TRBD2 (5 bases). CDR1 SGHTA and CDR2 FQGTGA come from the germline V gene. V lost 1 base to trimming and J lost 6 bases, with 19 bases between them. The CDR3 is 16 residues long. This chain's CDR3 is CASSLKGLRAYREQYF. CDR3 nucleotides: TGTGCCAGCAGCTTAAAAGGGCTGAGGGCATATCGCGAGCAGTACTTC.

Of note for this clonotype: Just one base apart from a much larger clone, this may be a read error. The chain uses TRBV7-9 and TRBJ1-2; TRBD1 matches 7 bases. This CDR3 is built from 13 residues. The trim removed 3 bases at V and 3 bases at J, leaving 1 base unmatched. The germline V gene encodes CDR1 SEHNR and CDR2 FQNEAQ (reference sequence). CDR3 protein: CASSLGQHYGYTF. The CDR3 region has the DNA TGTGCCAGCAGCTTGGGACAGCACTATGGCTACACCTTC. The variable domain in full, with the rest retrieved from reference TRBV7-9 and TRBJ1-2, is DTGVSQNPRHKITKRGQNVTFRCDPISEHNRLYWYRQTLGQGPEFLTYFQNEAQLEKSRLLSDRFSAERPKGSFSTLEIQRTEQGDSAMYLCASSLGQHYGYTFGSGTRLTVV.

This chain links TRBV4-2 with TRBJ2-7; TRBD2 matches 10 bases. This CDR3 comprises 15 residues. Germline V CDR1 and CDR2: LGHNA, YNFKEQ. V trimming: 1 base; J trimming: 2 bases; junction bases outside the gene matches: 2. The CDR3 bases are TGTGCCAGCAGCCAAGTTGGGACTAGCGCCTACGAGCAGTACTTC. Translation: CASSQVGTSAYEQYF.

The chain links TRBV6-1 to TRBJ2-6; D is unresolved. The CDR3 is made up of 17 amino acids. Germline values: CDR1 MNHNS, CDR2 SASEGT. The V end was cut by 11 bases, the J end by 1 base, with 21 bases between. Written as DNA, the CDR3 is TGTGCCGGCACCAACCAACGGACGGTTTCTGGGGCCAACGTCCTGACTTTC. This translates into CAGTNQRTVSGANVLTF.

The chain links TRBV27 to TRBJ1-2; tentatively, D is TRBD1 (5 bases). V lost 9 bases and J lost 8, with 16 bases in between. CDR1 MNHEY and CDR2 SMNVEV come from the germline V gene (reference sequence). This CDR3 region has 12 residues. CDR3 nucleotide sequence: TGTGCCAGTGGGACCGGGTTGGGCGGCTACACCTTC. It codes for CASGTGLGGYTF.

Written as DNA, the CDR3 is TGTGCCAGCACTGTCGGGGGGGAGGGTCCTGGCTACACCTTC. Its protein is CASTVGGEGPGYTF. The J gene is TRBJ1-2, the V gene TRBV9; D possibly corresponds to TRBD1 (5 bases). The CDR3 spans 14 residues. V was shortened by 6 bases and J by 7 bases, with 19 bases between the two germline ends. Germline CDR1 reads SGDLS; CDR2 reads YYNGEE.

This clonotype was counted between two and nine times. The chain recombines TRBV2 with TRBJ2-3; 7 bases align to TRBD1. This CDR3 has 14 residues. The V and J ends lost 8 bases and 1 base, in that order; junction bases with no gene match: 6. Per germline, CDR1 SNHLY and CDR2 FYNNEI. This CDR3 is CASAGTAGTDTQYF. DNA for the CDR3: TGTGCCAGCGCCGGGACAGCTGGCACAGATACGCAGTATTTT. Looking up the rest from reference TRBV2 and TRBJ2-3 gives the full variable domain: EPEVTQTPSHQVTQMGQEVILRCVPISNHLYFYWYRQILGQKVEFLVSFYNNEISEKSEIFDDQFSVERPDGSNFTLKIRSTKLEDSAMYFCASAGTAGTDTQYFGPGTRLTVL.

The sample holds many counts of this clonotype. The CDR3 bases are TGTGCCAGCAGCTTCTCCGTCTCCGTGGAACAGCCCCAGCATTTT. Translating gives CASSFSVSVEQPQHF. This sequence joins TRBV5-5 and TRBJ1-5, with no clear D. The length of the CDR3 is 15 residues. The germline V gene has CDR1 SGHKS and CDR2 YYEKEE (reference sequence). Trimming took off 2 bases at V and 7 bases at J, with 16 bases between the two ends. Variable domain in full (rest from reference TRBV5-5 and TRBJ1-5): DAGVTQSPTHLIKTRGQQVTLRCSPISGHKSVSWYQQVLGQGPQFIFQYYEKEERGRGNFPDRFSARQFPNYSSELNVNALLLGDSALYLCASSFSVSVEQPQHFGDGTRLSIL.

This clonotype has only a few counts. The rearrangement uses TRBV4-1 and TRBJ2-1; 12 bases are a match to TRBD2. Germline assignment: CDR1 MGHRA and CDR2 YSYEKL. Trimming cost V 1 base and J 0 bases; bases outside gene matches: 7. There are 19 residues in the CDR3. The CDR3 sequence: CASSQGGLAGPSSYNEQFF. The CDR3 DNA follows: TGCGCCAGCAGCCAAGGTGGACTAGCGGGGCCAAGCTCCTACAATGAGCAGTTCTTC.

The V gene is TRBV29-1, the J gene TRBJ2-3, with a tentative D call TRBD1 (6 bases). Trimming removed 6 bases from V and 4 bases from J, with 17 bases in between. The CDR3 length is 14 residues. The germline CDR1 and CDR2 sequences are SQVTM and ANQGSEA. CDR3 DNA sequence: TGCAGCGTCCACCGGGACATAGGCGCAGATACGCAGTATTTT. Residues: CSVHRDIGADTQYF.

This clonotype was picked up a small number of times. The rearrangement joins TRBV21-1 to TRBJ2-7; TRBD1 is the table's D call, not checked against the DNA. TRBV21-1 is a pseudogene segment. This CDR3 is 16 amino acids long. CDR3 sequence: CASSKFTGASSYEQYF. For the CDR3, the DNA is TGTGCCAGCAGCAAATTCACAGGGGCGAGCTCCTACGAGCAGTACTTC.

This clonotype was found many times. This rearrangement joins TRBV28 to TRBJ2-7, with D maybe TRBD1 (6 bases). Germline V gives CDR1 MDHEN, CDR2 SYDVKM. This CDR3 is built from 11 residues. Trimming removed 6 bases from V and 6 bases from J, with 9 bases in between. This chain's CDR3 is CASSLTGEQYF. CDR3 DNA sequence: TGTGCCAGCAGCTTGACAGGCGAGCAGTACTTC. Combining the CDR3 with reference TRBV28 and TRBJ2-7 gives the whole variable domain DVKVTQSSRYLVKRTGEKVFLECVQDMDHENMFWYRQDPGLGLRLIYFSYDVKMKEKGDIPEGYSVSREKKERFSLILESASTNQTSMYLCASSLTGEQYFGPGTRLTVT.